These 20 T cell receptor beta chains were sequenced from one sample in a study of shared clonotypes between healthy human individuals. The data were produced by immunoSEQ multiplex PCR, yet TCRdb's version contains in-frame clones alone and is incomplete. The data hold roughly 2.5 million clones, with roughly nine tenths observed a single time. Sample: naive CD4+ T cells sorted from blood. This sample's subset: CD45RA+ positively selected. These receptors were obtained from a man younger than 30 in good health.

The genes are TRBV30 and TRBJ1-5; possible D gene TRBD1, 6 bases. Germline values: CDR1 GTSNPN, CDR2 SVGIG (reference sequence). Trimming pared 4 bases from V and 4 bases from J, leaving 14 bases between. The CDR3 totals 14 residues. This CDR3 reads CAWTLDQGNQPQHF. CDR3 sequence (DNA): TGTGCCTGGACCCTCGACCAGGGGAATCAGCCCCAGCATTTT.

The V gene is TRBV23-1, the J gene TRBJ2-1; 10 nucleotides align to TRBD2. TRBV23-1 has ORF status, its function being uncertain. V dropped 0 bases and J dropped 0; count of bases not matched to a gene: 17. There are 22 residues in the CDR3. The CDR3, as DNA: TGCGCCAGCAGTCAATCCTCCGGCGGGCTAGCGGGGGTGTCAAGCTCCTACAATGAGCAGTTCTTC. It is translated as CASSQSSGGLAGVSSSYNEQFF.

CDR3 residues: CASSLSAGGYEQFF. CDR3 bases: TGTGCCAGCAGCTTATCCGCAGGGGGCTATGAGCAGTTCTTC. The rearrangement uses TRBV7-2 and TRBJ2-1; TRBD1 aligns across 8 bases. The CDR3 length is 14 residues. The germline V gene has CDR1 SGHTA and CDR2 FQGNSA. J was trimmed by 8 bases and V by 2 bases; bases with no gene match: 5.

This clone occurred a few times. In DNA, the CDR3 is TGCGCCAGCAGCTTGGGCGGGGGCATATCACCCCTCCACTTT. Protein: CASSLGGGISPLHF. The chain carries TRBV5-1 and TRBJ1-6, with a weak D call TRBD1 (6 bases). The CDR3 has 14 residues. Germline V lookup: CDR1 SGHRS, CDR2 YFSETQ. Trimming took off 0 bases at V and 10 bases at J, with 11 bases between the two ends. Looking up the rest from reference TRBV5-1 and TRBJ1-6 gives the full variable domain: KAGVTQTPRYLIKTRGQQVTLSCSPISGHRSVSWYQQTPGQGLQFLFEYFSETQRNKGNFPGRFSGRQFSNSRSEMNVSTLELGDSALYLCASSLGGGISPLHFGNGTRLTVT.

This chain joins TRBV2 and TRBJ2-3; weak D call: TRBD2 (7 bases). This CDR3 contains 15 residues. From germline, CDR1 is SNHLY and CDR2 FYNNEI. The V end was cut by 4 bases, the J end by 5 bases, with 16 bases between. The CDR3 region is CASSVERGGVDTQYF. CDR3 coding DNA: TGTGCCAGCAGTGTTGAGAGGGGGGGCGTAGATACGCAGTATTTT.

The chain recombines TRBV5-1 with TRBJ1-6; tentatively, D is TRBD1 (6 bases). CDR1 and CDR2 (germline): SGHRS, YFSETQ. Trimming shortened V by 0 bases and J by 8 bases, and 15 bases separated the two germline ends. The CDR3 has 16 amino acids. The CDR3 region has the DNA TGCGCCAGCAGCTTGGCCTTGTGGGACAAATATTCACCCCTCCACTTT. It is translated as CASSLALWDKYSPLHF.

The genes are TRBV29-1 and TRBJ2-5, with TRBD2 matching over 7 bases. Germline V CDR1 and CDR2: SQVTM, ANQGSEA. The trim removed 4 bases at V and 5 bases at J, leaving 10 bases unmatched. The CDR3 sequence is 14 residues long. The CDR3 DNA sequence: TGCAGCGTTGGAGGGCTGCGGGGAGGGGAGACCCAGTACTTC. Translating it yields CSVGGLRGGETQYF.

The chain uses TRBV6-5 and TRBJ1-5, with D tentatively TRBD1 (5 bases). V was pared by 5 bases and J by 5 bases, with 10 bases between. The CDR3 covers 13 residues. In germline, CDR1 is MNHEY, CDR2 SVGAGI. The CDR3 sequence is CASSNAGDQPQHF. In nucleotides, the CDR3 is TGTGCCAGCAGTAATGCGGGGGATCAGCCCCAGCATTTT.

For the CDR3, the DNA is TGCGCCAGCAGCCAAGATATTGGACTAGCGATAGATACGCAGTATTTT. Residues: CASSQDIGLAIDTQYF. This chain links TRBV4-3 with TRBJ2-3, with 9 bases that match TRBD2. Germline trimming cut 0 bases from V and 5 bases from J; bases unmatched to any gene: 6. The CDR3 is 16 amino acids. Germline V gives CDR1 LGHNA, CDR2 YSLEER.

The V gene is TRBV10-3, the J gene TRBJ2-3, with 9 positions matching TRBD2. CDR1 is ENHRY and CDR2 is SYGVKD in the germline V gene. V gave up 6 bases and J gave up 5 bases; unmatched junction bases: 6. The CDR3 extends over 14 amino acids. CDR3 DNA sequence: TGTGCCATCAGGCGGTCTAGCGGGGAAGATACGCAGTATTTT. Its translation is CAIRRSSGEDTQYF.

V gene TRBV5-1 combines with J gene TRBJ2-6; 10 nucleotides match TRBD1. The germline CDR1 and CDR2 sequences are SGHRS and YFSETQ. This CDR3 spans 16 amino acids. J was trimmed by 0 bases and V by 5 bases; bases with no gene match: 2. CDR3 in DNA: TGCGCCAGCAGTTGGGACAGGGGCTCTGGGGCCAACGTCCTGACTTTC. The encoded protein is CASSWDRGSGANVLTF.

The rearrangement joins TRBV19 to TRBJ2-7; D is possibly TRBD1 (6 bases). This CDR3 is built from 15 residues. The germline V gene has CDR1 LNHDA and CDR2 SQIVND (reference sequence). Trimming stripped 5 bases from V and 0 bases from J, with 14 bases between. This chain's CDR3 is CASSQQGVSSYEQYF. CDR3 coding DNA: TGTGCCAGTAGTCAACAGGGCGTTAGCTCCTACGAGCAGTACTTC.

A few counts support this clone. Different DNA sequences within this sample yield the same CDR3. The chain carries TRBV7-2 and TRBJ2-7; TRBD2 might be the D (6 bases). CDR3 length: 14 amino acids. The ends were cut back, 1 base at V and 1 base at J, with 8 bases in the middle. Per the germline V gene, CDR1 is SGHTA and CDR2 is FQGNSA. CDR3 in amino acids: CASSLVGGSYEQYF. For the CDR3, the DNA is TGTGCCAGCAGCTTAGTCGGGGGTTCCTACGAGCAGTACTTC.

This clone was seen once. The junction and the germline gene differ at one end; a read error may be behind it. The chain is built from TRBV7-7 and TRBJ1-3, with a weak D call TRBD1 (5 bases). Per the germline V gene, CDR1 is SSHAT and CDR2 is FNYEAQ (reference sequence). This CDR3 contains 14 residues. CDR3 nucleotides: TGTGCTAGCAGCTCCGGGGGCTCTGGAAACACCATATATTTT. Protein: CASSSGGSGNTIYF.

The V and J genes are TRBV5-6 and TRBJ1-1; D may be TRBD1 (5 bases). Trimming removed 6 bases at V and 5 bases at J, with 17 bases between. The CDR3 loop spans 14 amino acids. Germline loops: CDR1 SGHDT, CDR2 YYEEEE. The CDR3 loop reads CASMSGLSSTEAFF. The CDR3 DNA follows: TGTGCCAGCATGTCGGGACTCTCGAGTACTGAAGCTTTCTTT. Supplemented by reference TRBV5-6 and TRBJ1-1, the full variable domain reads DAGVTQSPTHLIKTRGQQVTLRCSPKSGHDTVSWYQQALGQGPQFIFQYYEEEERQRGNFPDRFSGHQFPNYSSELNVNALLLGDSALYLCASMSGLSSTEAFFGQGTRLTVV.

CDR3 protein: CASSSGTGYNSPLHF. The CDR3 bases are TGTGCCAGCAGCTCGGGGACAGGCTATAATTCACCCCTCCACTTT. V is TRBV7-3 and J is TRBJ1-6; 8 bases agree with TRBD1. This CDR3 is 15 amino acids long. The germline V gene has CDR1 SGHTA and CDR2 FQGTGA. J lost 3 bases, V lost 4 bases, and 2 bases had no gene match.

The chain uses TRBV4-2 and TRBJ1-2, with D hard to call. The CDR3 is 13 amino acids. Germline V CDR1 and CDR2: LGHNA, YNFKEQ. Deletions cut 3 bases from V and 1 base from J, with 6 bases between. Here the CDR3 reads CASSQELNYGYTF. Here the CDR3 DNA reads TGTGCCAGCAGCCAGGAACTTAACTATGGCTACACCTTC.

In its sample, this clone was seen a few times. The rearrangement joins TRBV19 to TRBJ1-6, with D hard to call. The CDR3 loop spans 14 amino acids. V lost 6 bases and J 7 bases, leaving 13 bases between the germline ends. Germline CDR1 LNHDA, CDR2 SQIVND (reference sequence). CDR3 residues: CASRASPANSPLHF. CDR3 bases: TGTGCCAGTAGGGCCTCGCCGGCAAATTCACCCCTCCACTTT.

The rearrangement joins TRBV6-1 to TRBJ2-3; TRBD2 matches 8 bases. CDR1 MNHNS and CDR2 SASEGT come from the germline V gene. V was pared by 1 base and J by 5 bases, with 11 bases of the junction left unmatched. This CDR3 region has 17 residues. CDR3 nucleotides: TGTGCCAGCAGTGAAGAGGGGGTAGCGGGGTGGGGAGATACGCAGTATTTT. Translated: CASSEEGVAGWGDTQYF.

The rearrangement links TRBV2 to TRBJ2-1; no definite D call. Germline V CDR1 and CDR2: SNHLY, FYNNEI. The CDR3 consists of 15 residues. Trimming pared 8 bases from V and 0 bases from J, leaving 14 bases between. CDR3: CASLDGDSSYNEQFF. The CDR3 coding sequence is TGTGCCAGCCTCGATGGGGATAGCTCCTACAATGAGCAGTTCTTC.